The 24 T cell receptor beta chains listed next were all sequenced from one sample in a study of blood T cell repertoires in COVID-19. Repertoires were generated with immunoSEQ multiplex PCR, while TCRdb's copy carries only in-frame clones and drops some. The table has around 250,000 clones, about 90% seen once. Sequenced: PBMCs or T cells enriched from blood (not recorded which). Source of these receptors: a woman aged 35 to 49 who had been exposed to COVID-19.

In its sample, this clone was seen once. This chain connects TRBV5-5 to TRBJ2-1; TRBD1 matches 7 bases. From germline, CDR1 is SGHKS and CDR2 YYEKEE (reference sequence). The CDR3 spans 15 residues. Trimming removed 7 bases from V and 4 bases from J; junction bases left unmatched: 11. The CDR3 DNA reads as TGTGCCAGCGGTCGACAGGGTGGGGGTTACAATGAGCAGTTCTTC. As protein: CASGRQGGGYNEQFF.

The chain employs TRBV12-3 or TRBV12-4 and TRBJ1-2; no reliable D call. CDR3 length: 13 residues. The ends were cut back, 4 bases at V and 0 bases at J, with 6 bases in the middle. CDR3 in DNA: TGTGCCAGCAGTTCGACACCTAACTATGGCTACACCTTC. The encoded protein is CASSSTPNYGYTF.

This clone appeared a single time. The rearrangement joins TRBV5-1 to TRBJ2-2; 7 bases fit TRBD1. CDR3 length equals 15 residues. V was pared by 4 bases and J by 0 bases, with 3 bases of the junction left unmatched. The germline gives CDR1 SGHRS, CDR2 YFSETQ. CDR3 in amino acids: CASSLQGPNTGELFF. CDR3 in DNA: TGCGCCAGCAGCCTACAGGGGCCGAACACCGGGGAGCTGTTTTTT. Supplemented by reference TRBV5-1 and TRBJ2-2, the full variable domain reads KAGVTQTPRYLIKTRGQQVTLSCSPISGHRSVSWYQQTPGQGLQFLFEYFSETQRNKGNFPGRFSGRQFSNSRSEMNVSTLELGDSALYLCASSLQGPNTGELFFGEGSRLTVL.

Points on this clone: One junction end does not reproduce the germline sequence, and a read error may be involved. The chain recombines TRBV5-1 with TRBJ1-1, with D tentatively TRBD1 (5 bases). This CDR3 contains 16 residues. Germline CDR1 SGHRS, CDR2 YFSETQ. Written as DNA, the CDR3 is TGTGCCAGCAGTCGGGCGTCAGGGAACCGCCTCGCTGAAGCTTTCTTT. Encoded protein: CASSRASGNRLAEAFF.

Only one count was recorded for this clone. V and J are TRBV30 and TRBJ2-2, with 13 bases identical to TRBD2. Per germline, CDR1 GTSNPN and CDR2 SVGIG (reference sequence). Losses at the gene ends were 0 bases for V and 6 bases for J; bases not matched to a gene: 7. This CDR3 contains 17 residues. CDR3 in DNA: TGTGCCTGGAGTGTTATACTAGCGGGGGGGCCCCCCGGGGAGCTGTTTTTT. As protein: CAWSVILAGGPPGELFF.

This chain joins TRBV18 and TRBJ1-4, with a tentative D call TRBD1 (5 bases). Germline V lookup: CDR1 KGHSH, CDR2 LQKENI. Trimming left V 5 bases short and J 5 bases short, with 9 bases between. This CDR3 region has 13 residues. The CDR3 region is CASSLHRNEKLFF. Written as DNA, the CDR3 is TGTGCCAGCTCATTGCACAGGAATGAAAAACTGTTTTTT. The variable domain in full, completed from reference TRBV18 and TRBJ1-4, reads NAGVMQNPRHLVRRRGQEARLRCSPMKGHSHVYWYRQLPEEGLKFMVYLQKENIIDESGMPKERFSAEFPKEGPSILRIQQVVRGDSAAYFCASSLHRNEKLFFGSGTQLSVL.

The chain couples TRBV6-4 to TRBJ2-3, with unresolved D. Trimming cost V 6 bases and J 4 bases, with 11 bases left between them. Germline CDR1 MRHNA, CDR2 SNTAGT. This CDR3 comprises 13 residues. The CDR3: CASSAELSDTQYF. For the CDR3, the DNA is TGTGCCAGCAGCGCGGAACTGTCAGATACGCAGTATTTT.

The chain has TRBV27 and TRBJ2-1; 9 bases agree with TRBD2. Trimming took 3 bases from V and 6 from J; bases not matched to a gene: 3. The CDR3 extends over 14 amino acids. Germline CDR1 is MNHEY and CDR2 is SMNVEV (reference sequence). In DNA form, the CDR3 reads TGTGCCAGCAGTTTGACTAGCGGATTCAATGAGCAGTTCTTC. This codes for CASSLTSGFNEQFF.

V is TRBV28 and J is TRBJ2-7; TRBD1 matches at 9 bases. J gave up 2 bases and V 11 bases, and 7 bases lay outside the gene matches. The V gene's germline CDR1 is MDHEN and CDR2 SYDVKM. The CDR3 is made up of 13 amino acids. CDR3 DNA sequence: TGTGCCGGAGCCAGACAGGGGGCCTACGAGCAGTACTTC. Amino acids: CAGARQGAYEQYF.

The chain is built from TRBV7-9 and TRBJ1-6, with 7 bases that match TRBD1. V lost 4 bases and J lost 7; bases outside the gene matches: 7. Looked up from germline, CDR1 is SEHNR and CDR2 is FQNEAQ (reference sequence). The CDR3 contains 15 residues. In DNA form, the CDR3 reads TGTGCCAGCAGCTACCGACAGGGAGCAAATTCACCCCTCCACTTT. This encodes CASSYRQGANSPLHF. The full variable domain, in which reference TRBV7-9 and TRBJ1-6 provide the parts outside the CDR3, is DTGVSQNPRHKITKRGQNVTFRCDPISEHNRLYWYRQTLGQGPEFLTYFQNEAQLEKSRLLSDRFSAERPKGSFSTLEIQRTEQGDSAMYLCASSYRQGANSPLHFGNGTRLTVT.

This chain joins TRBV19 and TRBJ1-1; D is undetermined. Germline assignment: CDR1 LNHDA and CDR2 SQIVND (reference sequence). Trimming removed 3 bases from V and 4 bases from J, with 9 bases in between. The CDR3 has 13 amino acids. The CDR3 loop reads CASSIFSGTEAFF. The CDR3 DNA reads as TGTGCCAGTAGTATCTTCAGTGGCACTGAAGCTTTCTTT.

This sequence joins TRBV21-1 and TRBJ1-6; TRBD1 is the table's D call and was not checked against the DNA. TRBV21-1 is assigned pseudogene status. The CDR3 consists of 16 residues. The CDR3 loop reads CASTRDRGDYNSPLHF. The CDR3 bases are TGTGCCAGCACCAGGGACAGGGGGGACTATAATTCACCCCTCCACTTT.

This chain uses TRBV28 with TRBJ1-2; D is ambiguous. CDR3 length: 13 amino acids. With 6 bases removed from V and 3 bases from J, the gap between germline ends came to 11 bases. The V gene's germline CDR1 is MDHEN and CDR2 SYDVKM. This CDR3 is CASRYRGDYGYTF. The CDR3 DNA reads TGTGCCAGCAGATACCGAGGAGACTATGGCTACACCTTC.

The chain carries TRBV30 and TRBJ2-7; maybe TRBD1 (6 bases). Trimming took 7 bases from V and 3 from J, leaving 16 bases between them. There are 13 residues in the CDR3. Germline assignment: CDR1 GTSNPN and CDR2 SVGIG (reference sequence). The CDR3 DNA reads TGTGCCTTCAACAGGGAAACCTACTACGAGCAGTACTTC. It encodes CAFNRETYYEQYF.

CDR3 amino acids: CASSVDRVSYGYTF. For the CDR3, the DNA is TGTGCCAGTAGTGTGGACAGGGTGAGCTATGGCTACACCTTC. The chain uses TRBV19 and TRBJ1-2; 8 nucleotides agree with TRBD1. Germline values: CDR1 LNHDA, CDR2 SQIVND (reference sequence). V gave up 5 bases and J gave up 4 bases; unmatched junction bases: 6. The CDR3 is 14 residues long.

The CDR3 spells CASSIDLQGFRQNQPQHF. The CDR3 bases are TGTGCCAGTAGTATAGATCTGCAGGGTTTCCGCCAAAATCAGCCCCAGCATTTT. The V and J genes are TRBV19 and TRBJ1-5; D may be TRBD1 (5 bases). This CDR3 is 18 amino acids long. From germline, CDR1 is LNHDA and CDR2 SQIVND (reference sequence). Trimming left V 0 bases short and J 4 bases short, with 19 bases between.

This clone was found once. The chain has TRBV9 and TRBJ2-7; 8 bases fit TRBD2. In germline, CDR1 is SGDLS, CDR2 YYNGEE. CDR3 length: 17 residues. V gave up 5 bases and J gave up 0 bases; unmatched junction bases: 13. CDR3 region: CASSMGVAGIHSYEQYF. The CDR3, as DNA: TGTGCCAGCAGTATGGGAGTAGCGGGGATCCACTCCTACGAGCAGTACTTC. Based on the CDR3 plus reference TRBV9 and TRBJ2-7, the full variable domain is DSGVTQTPKHLITATGQRVTLRCSPRSGDLSVYWYQQSLDQGLQFLIQYYNGEERAKGNILERFSAQQFPDLHSELNLSSLELGDSALYFCASSMGVAGIHSYEQYFGPGTRLTVT.

This chain's CDR3 is CASSSGQGGYGYTF. The CDR3 DNA sequence: TGTGCCAGCAGCTCGGGGCAGGGAGGGTATGGCTACACCTTC. J is TRBJ1-2 and V is TRBV13; a possible D gene is TRBD1 (5 bases). The CDR3 totals 14 residues. V lost 4 bases to trimming and J lost 5 bases, with 14 bases between them. Germline-derived CDR1 and CDR2 are PRHDT and FYEKMQ (reference sequence).

The chain combines TRBV6-5 with TRBJ1-5; 9 nucleotides agree with TRBD1. Germline V CDR1 and CDR2: MNHEY, SVGAGI. Germline trimming cut 2 bases from V and 5 bases from J; bases unmatched to any gene: 4. This CDR3 has 15 amino acids. CDR3 bases: TGTGCCAGCAGTTACGGGGGACAGGGCGATCAGCCCCAGCATTTT. Amino acids: CASSYGGQGDQPQHF.

The rearrangement uses TRBV19 and TRBJ1-5; weak D call: TRBD1 (6 bases). V lost 5 bases, J lost 0 bases, and 14 bases lay in between. CDR3 length: 16 residues. Germline CDR1 and CDR2: LNHDA and SQIVND (reference sequence). The CDR3 here is CASSGRTANSNQPQHF. CDR3 DNA sequence: TGTGCCAGTAGTGGCCGGACAGCCAATAGCAATCAGCCCCAGCATTTT.

The chain is built from TRBV13 and TRBJ1-4; TRBD1 is a possible D gene (5 bases). From germline, CDR1 is PRHDT and CDR2 FYEKMQ (reference sequence). V was trimmed by 2 bases and J by 8 bases, leaving 12 bases between them. The CDR3 loop spans 14 amino acids. CDR3 DNA: TGTGCCAGCAGCTTACTGGGGCCTGGCGAAAAACTGTTTTTT. Protein product: CASSLLGPGEKLFF.

This chain links TRBV6-5 with TRBJ2-6; no definite D call. CDR1 is MNHEY and CDR2 is SVGAGI in the germline V gene. The CDR3 contains 15 residues. The V end lost 1 base, the J end lost 0 bases, and 4 bases lay between the germline ends. CDR3 in amino acids: CASSYFSSGANVLTF. DNA for the CDR3: TGTGCCAGCAGTTACTTCAGCTCTGGGGCCAACGTCCTGACTTTC.

The chain carries TRBV11-1 and TRBJ1-1; maybe TRBD1 (5 bases). V lost 5 bases, J lost 3 bases, and 16 bases lay in between. Germline loops: CDR1 SGHAT, CDR2 FQDESV (reference sequence). This CDR3 has 15 amino acids. In DNA form, the CDR3 reads TGTGCCAGCAGCGACTGGGACGCGGGGGACACTGAAGCTTTCTTT. Translating it yields CASSDWDAGDTEAFF.

CDR3 in amino acids: CASSLDRENYGYTF. In nucleotides, the CDR3 is TGTGCCAGCAGCTTGGACAGGGAAAACTATGGCTACACCTTC. The rearrangement joins TRBV11-1 to TRBJ1-2; 8 bases align to TRBD1. Unmatched junction bases numbered 2, after V lost 3 bases and J lost 2 bases. The CDR3 length is 14 residues. Germline V lookup: CDR1 SGHAT, CDR2 FQDESV (reference sequence).